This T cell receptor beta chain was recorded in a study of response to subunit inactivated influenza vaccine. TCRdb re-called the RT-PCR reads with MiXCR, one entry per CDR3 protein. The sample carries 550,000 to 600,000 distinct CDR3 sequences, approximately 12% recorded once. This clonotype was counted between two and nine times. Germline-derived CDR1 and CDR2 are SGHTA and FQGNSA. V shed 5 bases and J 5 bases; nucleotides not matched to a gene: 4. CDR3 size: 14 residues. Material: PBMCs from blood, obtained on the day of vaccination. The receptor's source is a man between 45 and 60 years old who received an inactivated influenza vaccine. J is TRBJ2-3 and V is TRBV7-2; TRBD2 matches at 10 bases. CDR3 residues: CASSLLAGRDTQYF. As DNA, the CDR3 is TGTGCCAGCAGCCTACTAGCGGGAAGAGATACGCAGTATTTT.